The clone carrying this T cell receptor beta chain was counted ten times or more. Its antigen is undetermined. These data are taken from a study of T cell repertoires in cytomegalovirus infection. Study overall: Researchers turned to recently identified HLA-C-restricted CMV epitopes as well as well-studied HLA-B-restricted ones. Public TCR beta signatures indicated both CMV infection and matching HLA type.

TCRdb redid the calling of the reads with MiXCR, one entry per CDR3 protein. The repertoire holds 650,000 to 900,000 distinct CDR3 sequences, with just under 30% as singletons. CDR3 length: 15 residues. Per the germline V gene, CDR1 is SGHVS and CDR2 is FNYEAQ. With V trimmed by 4 bases and J by 6 bases, 4 bases remained unmatched. The rearrangement links TRBV7-6 to TRBJ2-1, with 12 bases lining up with TRBD2. Here the sequenced sample was cultured CD8+ T cells from PBMCs, taken from culture after CMV antigen stimulation. The source is a human donor in good health (CMV status not recorded). Some clones in this sample may be carry-over from other donors' samples. CDR3 amino acids: CASSSLAGGRNEQFF. In DNA, the CDR3 is TGTGCCAGCAGCTCACTAGCGGGGGGACGCAATGAGCAGTTCTTC.